Following are 11 T cell receptor beta chains from one sample sequenced in a study of T cells after yellow fever vaccination (dated by TCRdb to between 2017 and 2020). The library came from 5' RACE. TCRdb lists the instrument as Illumina HiSeq 2500. TCRdb cleaned the public reads at Q25 with fastp, built clones with MiXCR and kept in-frame beta chains. Rows are combined by CDR3 protein, so each entry shows the most common genes and DNA. For this sample there are 450,000 to 550,000 distinct CDR3 sequences; 20% to 25% appear just once. The ten most abundant clones make up approximately 16% of the sample. In light of the paper, this sample's treatment or condition label describes: live attenuated yellow fever vaccine strain. The sequencing used PBMCs, collected roughly 20 days after the first yellow fever vaccination. These receptors all stem from a man aged 18 to 30 who received the YFV17D yellow fever vaccine.

The rearrangement uses TRBV7-9 and TRBJ1-6; 9 bases are a match to TRBD1. There are 15 residues in the CDR3. Germline assignment: CDR1 SEHNR and CDR2 FQNEAQ (reference sequence). V was pared by 6 bases and J by 6 bases, with 6 bases of the junction left unmatched. CDR3 sequence reads: CASSFTGGGNSPLHF. The CDR3 DNA follows: TGTGCCAGCAGTTTTACAGGGGGCGGTAATTCACCCCTCCACTTT.

This chain uses TRBV7-2 with TRBJ2-3; TRBD1 or TRBD2 may be the D gene (6 bases each). CDR1 SGHTA and CDR2 FQGNSA come from the germline V gene. Trimming shortened V by 5 bases and J by 0 bases, and 24 bases separated the two germline ends. The CDR3 is 19 amino acids. CDR3 region: CASSPAVFRGPLSTDTQYF. For the CDR3, the DNA is TGTGCCAGCAGCCCAGCGGTCTTCCGGGGGCCTCTTAGCACAGATACGCAGTATTTT. The whole variable domain, filled in from reference TRBV7-2 and TRBJ2-3, reads GAGVSQSPSNKVTEKGKDVELRCDPISGHTALYWYRQSLGQGLEFLIYFQGNSAPDKSGLPSDRFSAERTGGSVSTLTIQRTQQEDSAVYLCASSPAVFRGPLSTDTQYFGPGTRLTVL.

The CDR3 coding sequence is TGCGCCAGCAGCCAAGGACGGGGGGACCCCCCTTACGAGCAGTACTTC. As protein: CASSQGRGDPPYEQYF. J is TRBJ2-7 and V is TRBV4-1; 7 bases fit TRBD2. Germline V gene lookup returns CDR1 MGHRA and CDR2 YSYEKL. V lost 1 base and J lost 4; bases outside the gene matches: 10. This CDR3 has 16 amino acids.

This clonotype was observed a few times. The CDR3 region has the DNA TGCAGCGTTGAAGTGAGGGGGACAGGGCCTTATGGCTACACCTTC. Amino acids: CSVEVRGTGPYGYTF. The chain employs TRBV29-1 and TRBJ1-2; 9 bases match TRBD1. J lost 5 bases, V lost 1 base, and 8 bases had no gene match. This CDR3 has 15 amino acids. CDR1 and CDR2 from the germline V gene are SQVTM and ANQGSEA.

J is TRBJ1-5 and V is TRBV20-1; 10 bases agree with TRBD1. Germline trimming cut 6 bases from V and 3 bases from J; bases unmatched to any gene: 5. Germline CDR1 and CDR2: DFQATT and SNEGSKA (reference sequence). CDR3 size: 14 residues. The CDR3 coding sequence is TGCAGTGCCGGGACAGGGGATTACAATCAGCCCCAGCATTTT. Translated, it gives CSAGTGDYNQPQHF.

V and J are TRBV20-1 and TRBJ2-1; 13 bases fit TRBD2. The V and J ends lost 0 bases and 9 bases, in that order; junction bases with no gene match: 8. Germline lookup yields CDR1 DFQATT and CDR2 SNEGSKA (reference sequence). The CDR3 consists of 16 residues. The CDR3 loop reads CSARDRLAGGGGEQFF. The DNA for the CDR3 is TGCAGTGCTAGAGACCGACTAGCGGGGGGCGGAGGTGAGCAGTTCTTC.

The chain recombines TRBV27 with TRBJ2-2; 9 bases match TRBD1. CDR1 and CDR2 (germline): MNHEY, SMNVEV (reference sequence). V dropped 4 bases and J dropped 4; count of bases not matched to a gene: 10. This CDR3 has 17 amino acids. The CDR3 sequence: CASSSEQGAVPTGELFF. CDR3 sequence (DNA): TGTGCCAGCAGTTCTGAACAGGGGGCAGTACCCACCGGGGAGCTGTTTTTT.

This clonotype has only a few counts. The chain has TRBV28 and TRBJ2-1; TRBD2 matches at 8 bases. This CDR3 region has 19 residues. V gave up 3 bases and J gave up 0 bases; unmatched junction bases: 13. Germline CDR1 reads MDHEN; CDR2 reads SYDVKM. The CDR3: CASSFFPLIAGSSYNEQFF. CDR3 sequence (DNA): TGTGCCAGCAGTTTTTTCCCCTTGATAGCGGGGAGCTCCTACAATGAGCAGTTCTTC.

The V gene is TRBV5-1, the J gene TRBJ2-2; D may correspond to TRBD1 or TRBD2 (6 bases each). CDR3 length: 15 amino acids. CDR1 SGHRS and CDR2 YFSETQ come from the germline V gene. Trimming stripped 1 base from V and 3 bases from J, with 10 bases between. The CDR3 coding sequence is TGCGCCAGCAGCTTGATCGGGGGCGACACCGGGGAGCTGTTTTTT. It codes for CASSLIGGDTGELFF.

The chain has TRBV10-3 and TRBJ2-2; 12 nucleotides align to TRBD1. V lost 11 bases and J lost 6; bases outside the gene matches: 13. Germline CDR1 is ENHRY and CDR2 is SYGVKD. CDR3 length: 16 amino acids. The CDR3 DNA reads TGTGCCGTCGCCCAGTCCGGGACAGGGGGCTCCGGGGAGCTGTTTTTT. Translated: CAVAQSGTGGSGELFF.

This chain connects TRBV20-1 to TRBJ2-1; TRBD2 matches at 10 bases. CDR3 size: 14 residues. V lost 4 bases, J lost 8 bases, and 8 bases stayed unmatched. Per germline, CDR1 DFQATT and CDR2 SNEGSKA (reference sequence). This CDR3 is CSAIGLAVNDEQFF. CDR3 in DNA: TGCAGTGCTATCGGACTAGCGGTGAATGATGAGCAGTTCTTC.